What follows is one TCR beta chain and its context. The data originate from a study of T-cell reconstitution after alpha-beta-depleted transplantation in children. V shed 6 bases and J 3 bases; nucleotides not matched to a gene: 1. The germline V gene has CDR1 SGHTA and CDR2 FQGNSA. The CDR3 totals 14 residues. A TCRbeta library incorporating unique molecular identifiers was prepared. One entry per CDR3 protein, called by TCRdb with MiXCR from the PCR reads. Among hundreds of thousands of distinct CDR3 sequences, approximately 10% were seen once, and the ten largest hold under 30%. The sequence came from a child less than two years old with acute myeloid leukemia, due to receive a stem cell transplant. The sequences come from PBMCs, collected before TCRalphabeta/CD19-depleted stem cell transplant. The chain employs TRBV7-2 and TRBJ2-7, with 14 nucleotides matching TRBD2. CDR3 sequence reads: CASSGLAGGYEQYF. The CDR3 nucleotides read TGTGCCAGCAGTGGACTAGCGGGGGGCTACGAGCAGTACTTC.